This entry lists 27 T cell receptor beta chains sequenced from one sample in a study of T cell responses to AZD1222 COVID-19 vaccine. Using immunoSEQ multiplex PCR, the repertoire was profiled, and TCRdb retains in-frame clones only, with some absent. The data show 95,000 to 150,000 clones, with roughly nine tenths seen just once and approximately 1.5% held by the top ten. Sequenced here: peripheral blood, sampled on day 0 of AZD1222 vaccination. Receptors were obtained from an adult in good health.

CDR3 DNA sequence: TGTGCCAGCAGTCCGGACAGGGGTTACTATAATTCACCCCTCCACTTT. It specifies CASSPDRGYYNSPLHF. The chain couples TRBV6-2 or TRBV6-3 to TRBJ1-6; TRBD1 matches 9 bases. J was trimmed by 3 bases and V by 5 bases; bases with no gene match: 5. Germline CDR1 MNHEY, CDR2 SVGEGT. There are 16 residues in the CDR3.

J is TRBJ1-1 and V is TRBV7-2; 7 bases match TRBD1. CDR1 and CDR2 (germline): SGHTA, FQGNSA. The V gene end was trimmed by 7 bases and the J gene end by 1 base; junction bases not matched to a gene: 12. The CDR3 has 16 amino acids. The CDR3 reads CASTFLIRGRNTEAFF. DNA for the CDR3: TGTGCCAGCACCTTCTTAATCAGGGGGAGGAACACTGAAGCTTTCTTT.

This rearrangement joins TRBV7-2 to TRBJ1-5, with 9 bases that match TRBD1. The CDR3 length is 16 residues. Germline V gene lookup returns CDR1 SGHTA and CDR2 FQGNSA. V was pared by 3 bases and J by 1 base, with 4 bases of the junction left unmatched. This CDR3 is CASSFMTGGSNQPQHF. Written as DNA, the CDR3 is TGTGCCAGCAGCTTTATGACAGGGGGGAGCAATCAGCCCCAGCATTTT.

The rearrangement links TRBV7-2 to TRBJ2-7; 7 nucleotides align to TRBD2. The CDR3 is made up of 13 amino acids. Trimming removed 1 base from V and 6 bases from J; junction bases left unmatched: 3. From germline, CDR1 is SGHTA and CDR2 FQGNSA. CDR3 in amino acids: CASSLVTSPEQYF. The DNA for the CDR3 is TGTGCCAGCAGCTTAGTGACTAGCCCCGAGCAGTACTTC.

This rearrangement joins TRBV6-2 or TRBV6-3 to TRBJ2-1, with D possibly being TRBD2 (5 bases). CDR1 is MNHEY and CDR2 is SVGEGT in the germline V gene. The CDR3 is 13 residues long. Trimming removed 5 bases from V and 4 bases from J, with 9 bases in between. The CDR3 region is CASSPTRYNEQFF. CDR3 DNA: TGTGCCAGCAGTCCCACTAGATACAATGAGCAGTTCTTC.

The rearrangement links TRBV27 to TRBJ2-7; D could derive from TRBD1 or TRBD2 (5 bases each). Trimming took off 5 bases at V and 3 bases at J, with 17 bases between the two ends. The CDR3 extends over 15 amino acids. In germline, CDR1 is MNHEY, CDR2 SMNVEV (reference sequence). The CDR3 reads CASSGGPIDYYEQYF. Written as DNA, the CDR3 is TGTGCCAGCAGTGGGGGACCGATCGACTACTACGAGCAGTACTTC.

The V gene is TRBV19, the J gene TRBJ1-1, with a possible D match to TRBD1 (5 bases). V was shortened by 6 bases and J by 0 bases, with 14 bases between the two germline ends. Germline values: CDR1 LNHDA, CDR2 SQIVND (reference sequence). The CDR3 covers 15 residues. CDR3 coding DNA: TGTGCCAGTAGGAAGCGGGAGGGGATGAACACTGAAGCTTTCTTT. It translates to CASRKREGMNTEAFF. Based on the CDR3 plus reference TRBV19 and TRBJ1-1, the full variable domain is DGGITQSPKYLFRKEGQNVTLSCEQNLNHDAMYWYRQDPGQGLRLIYYSQIVNDFQKGDIAEGYSVSREKKESFPLTVTSAQKNPTAFYLCASRKREGMNTEAFFGQGTRLTVV.

This chain connects TRBV5-4 to TRBJ2-3, with D perhaps matching TRBD2 (6 bases). V lost 0 bases and J lost 3, with 8 bases in between. Germline V gene data show CDR1 as SGHNT and CDR2 as YYREEE (reference sequence). This CDR3 comprises 14 residues. CDR3 protein: CASSLGGRTDTQYF. CDR3 sequence (DNA): TGTGCCAGCAGCTTGGGTGGGAGGACAGATACGCAGTATTTT.

The gene calls are TRBV4-3 and TRBJ2-5; no clear D gene. Trimming took off 1 base at V and 5 bases at J, with 8 bases between the two ends. Germline assignment: CDR1 LGHNA and CDR2 YSLEER. CDR3 length equals 13 residues. CDR3 in amino acids: CASSQARRETQYF. In nucleotides, the CDR3 is TGCGCCAGCAGCCAAGCCCGAAGGGAGACCCAGTACTTC.

This chain links TRBV29-1 with TRBJ2-2, with TRBD2 as a possible D gene (5 bases). V was shortened by 8 bases and J by 7 bases, with 23 bases between the two germline ends. The CDR3 covers 15 residues. Germline V gene data show CDR1 as SQVTM and CDR2 as ANQGSEA. CDR3 loop: CSIQIYAGEGGELFF. Written as DNA, the CDR3 is TGCAGCATTCAGATATATGCGGGTGAGGGCGGGGAGCTGTTTTTT.

This sequence joins TRBV27 and TRBJ2-7; D unclear. The CDR3 totals 15 residues. Germline V gene lookup returns CDR1 MNHEY and CDR2 SMNVEV (reference sequence). The V and J ends lost 4 bases and 3 bases respectively, with 16 bases between them. CDR3 protein: CASSSQPTFNYEQYF. CDR3 nucleotide sequence: TGTGCCAGCAGTTCACAGCCAACTTTTAACTACGAGCAGTACTTC.

Only a few counts were recorded for this clone. The rearrangement joins TRBV19 to TRBJ2-1, with 15 bases fitting TRBD2. CDR1 LNHDA and CDR2 SQIVND come from the germline V gene (reference sequence). The CDR3 runs 18 residues. The V segment lost 3 bases and the J segment 2 bases; nucleotides outside the gene matches: 5. The CDR3 sequence: CASSINGLAGGTYNEQFF. The CDR3 DNA sequence: TGTGCCAGTAGTATCAACGGACTAGCGGGAGGGACCTACAATGAGCAGTTCTTC.

J is TRBJ2-7 and V is TRBV5-1; D may be TRBD2 (5 bases). CDR1 and CDR2 (germline): SGHRS, YFSETQ. Deletions cut 6 bases from V and 0 bases from J, with 16 bases between. This CDR3 comprises 15 residues. CDR3 DNA: TGCGCCAGCACTAACGGACTCCAAAGCTCCTACGAGCAGTACTTC. Translation gives CASTNGLQSSYEQYF.

This clone came up a few times. V usage is TRBV19 and J usage is TRBJ2-1, with D possibly TRBD2 on 6 matching bases. Trimming took 2 bases from V and 7 from J, leaving 15 bases between them. The V gene's germline CDR1 is LNHDA and CDR2 SQIVND (reference sequence). This CDR3 is 15 amino acids long. The CDR3 region is CASSIIEGGGNEQFF. CDR3 nucleotides: TGTGCCAGTAGTATAATCGAGGGAGGTGGTAATGAGCAGTTCTTC.

The gene calls are TRBV19 and TRBJ1-5, with 7 bases that match TRBD1. From germline, CDR1 is LNHDA and CDR2 SQIVND (reference sequence). The CDR3 is 15 residues long. Trimming took 6 bases from V and 1 from J; bases not matched to a gene: 6. The DNA of the CDR3 is TGTGCCAGTAGCCCCCGCAGGGGGAGCAATCAGCCCCAGCATTTT. Translated, it gives CASSPRRGSNQPQHF.

The rearrangement links TRBV4-1 to TRBJ2-7, with a tentative D call TRBD1 (5 bases). The V end was cut by 3 bases, the J end by 7 bases, with 7 bases between. CDR3 length equals 11 residues. The germline gives CDR1 MGHRA, CDR2 YSYEKL. CDR3 bases: TGCGCCAGCAGCCAGGGGCTTGAGCAGTACTTC. It is translated as CASSQGLEQYF.

The chain joins TRBV5-1 to TRBJ1-2; 9 nucleotides match TRBD1. Germline assignment: CDR1 SGHRS and CDR2 YFSETQ. The J segment lost 4 bases and the V segment lost 3 bases, leaving 10 bases of the junction unmatched. The length of the CDR3 is 16 residues. CDR3 sequence reads: CASSSGQGRRGYGYTF. In DNA form, the CDR3 reads TGCGCCAGCAGCTCTGGACAGGGGAGGAGAGGCTATGGCTACACCTTC. Full variable domain (outside the CDR3, taken from reference TRBV5-1 and TRBJ1-2): KAGVTQTPRYLIKTRGQQVTLSCSPISGHRSVSWYQQTPGQGLQFLFEYFSETQRNKGNFPGRFSGRQFSNSRSEMNVSTLELGDSALYLCASSSGQGRRGYGYTFGSGTRLTVV.

V gene TRBV2 combines with J gene TRBJ1-1; D is uncertain. CDR1 and CDR2 (germline): SNHLY, FYNNEI. The CDR3 extends over 11 amino acids. V dropped 4 bases and J dropped 6 bases, with 6 bases sitting between them. Written as DNA, the CDR3 is TGTGCCAGCAGTGTAATGGCTGAAGCTTTCTTT. Its protein is CASSVMAEAFF.

The CDR3 here is CASTSGGFDYEQYF. CDR3 nucleotide sequence: TGTGCCAGTACCTCAGGGGGTTTCGACTACGAGCAGTACTTC. V gene TRBV7-8 combines with J gene TRBJ2-7, with TRBD1 identical over 7 bases. The trim removed 9 bases at V and 3 bases at J, leaving 11 bases unmatched. This CDR3 is built from 14 residues. The germline V gene has CDR1 SGHVS and CDR2 FQNEAQ.

The table lists this clone with a few counts. This chain uses TRBV4-3 with TRBJ2-1; TRBD1 matches 10 bases. The germline V gene encodes CDR1 LGHNA and CDR2 YSLEER. CDR3 length: 16 amino acids. J was trimmed by 8 bases and V by 5 bases; bases with no gene match: 12. This chain's CDR3 is CASSSPVGTGVHEQFF. As DNA, the CDR3 is TGCGCCAGCAGCTCCCCGGTCGGGACAGGGGTACATGAGCAGTTCTTC.

This chain links TRBV6-1 with TRBJ2-7; TRBD2 matches 14 bases. CDR1 and CDR2 (germline): MNHNS, SASEGT. V gave up 6 bases and J gave up 4 bases; unmatched junction bases: 5. This CDR3 contains 15 residues. The CDR3 DNA reads TGTGCCAGCAGACTGGGACTAGCGGGAGAGTACGAGCAGTACTTC. Amino acids: CASRLGLAGEYEQYF.

The V gene is TRBV5-1, the J gene TRBJ2-2, with D perhaps given as TRBD1 or TRBD2 (6 bases each). The V gene's germline CDR1 is SGHRS and CDR2 YFSETQ. V was shortened by 2 bases and J by 0 bases, with 8 bases between the two germline ends. This CDR3 has 15 residues. This chain's CDR3 is CASSFGGSNTGELFF. The CDR3 DNA sequence: TGCGCCAGCAGCTTCGGGGGCTCGAACACCGGGGAGCTGTTTTTT. Together with reference TRBV5-1 and TRBJ2-2, the CDR3 gives the full variable domain: KAGVTQTPRYLIKTRGQQVTLSCSPISGHRSVSWYQQTPGQGLQFLFEYFSETQRNKGNFPGRFSGRQFSNSRSEMNVSTLELGDSALYLCASSFGGSNTGELFFGEGSRLTVL.

CDR3 coding DNA: TGTGCCAGCAGTGCGGACGGACTAAGTGGCTACACCTTC. This codes for CASSADGLSGYTF. The chain recombines TRBV25-1 with TRBJ1-2; D not resolved. Trimming removed 4 bases at V and 7 bases at J, with 13 bases between. There are 13 residues in the CDR3. The germline V gene encodes CDR1 MGHDK and CDR2 SYGVNS.

The rearrangement uses TRBV11-1 and TRBJ1-3; 7 positions agree with TRBD1. With V trimmed by 3 bases and J by 3 bases, 5 bases remained unmatched. Germline V gene sequence: CDR1 SGHAT, CDR2 FQDESV (reference sequence). This CDR3 has 15 residues. The CDR3 DNA sequence: TGTGCCAGCAGCTTCACCGGGACAGTTGGAAACACCATATATTTT. Encoded protein: CASSFTGTVGNTIYF.

The chain employs TRBV18 and TRBJ1-2, with D possibly being TRBD1 (5 bases). CDR3 length equals 15 residues. The V gene lost 3 bases and the J gene lost 5 bases, with 16 bases spanning the gap. CDR1 and CDR2 (germline): KGHSH, LQKENI. CDR3 protein: CASSPGPGRKYGYTF. The CDR3, as DNA: TGTGCCAGCTCACCCGGCCCGGGACGGAAGTATGGCTACACCTTC.

The chain carries TRBV4-1 and TRBJ1-1; D ambiguous. The germline gives CDR1 MGHRA, CDR2 YSYEKL. This CDR3 contains 11 residues. Trimming shortened V by 1 base and J by 8 bases, and 5 bases separated the two germline ends. The CDR3 coding sequence is TGCGCCAGCAGCCAAGGTGCAGAAGCTTTCTTT. The encoded protein is CASSQGAEAFF.

This clone was seen once. This chain uses TRBV19 with TRBJ2-1; weak D call: TRBD1 (6 bases). Germline assignment: CDR1 LNHDA and CDR2 SQIVND (reference sequence). This CDR3 comprises 12 residues. V dropped 5 bases and J dropped 7 bases, with 9 bases sitting between them. CDR3 region: CASSPDRNEQFF. The CDR3, as DNA: TGTGCCAGTAGTCCGGACAGAAATGAGCAGTTCTTC.